This TCR beta chain is from a study of Ad26.COV2.S vaccination and SARS-CoV-2 variants (dated by TCRdb to about 2021). Looking at the study overall: Donors in the vaccine arm were drawn from COV1001, a phase I-IIa trial of Ad26.COV2.S in healthy adults that was multicentre, randomized, double-blind and placebo-controlled. Ad26.COV2.S was given intramuscularly at 5x10^10 or 1x10^11 viral particles, as a single shot or as two shots 56 days apart. The specificity and breadth of SARS-CoV-2-reactive T cell receptors after Ad26.COV2.S vaccination were assessed by TCRbeta repertoire sequencing. The TCR-sequenced set comprised approximately 32 samples: approximately 19 Ad26.COV2.S vaccine recipients, 5 placebo recipients and 8 SARS-CoV-2 convalescent individuals. Trial participants were randomized into five groups of five: low-dose or high-dose Ad26.COV2.S given once or twice, or placebo on both occasions. Investigators did not know the trial group allocation while performing experiments and assessing outcomes.

The sample's treatment or condition label, decoded: roughly 18 received Ad26.COV2.S at low or high dose, single or two shots; several received placebo; per-sample allocation not given. For vaccine and placebo recipients, repertoires were sequenced using samples collected on day 63 after the first injection. In Cohort 1b, about 25 adults aged 18-55 years were enrolled at a single site in Boston, USA, between 29 July and 7 August 2020. Ad26.COV2.S consisted of a replication-incompetent adenovirus type 26 vector by which a prefusion-stabilized SARS-CoV-2 spike protein from the original Wuhan strain was expressed. TCRbeta CDR3 regions were sequenced with the immunoSEQ Assay. After extraction, genomic DNA underwent amplification by bias-controlled multiplex PCR, followed by high-throughput sequencing. Turning to the authors' computational methods: To quantify the absolute abundance of every unique TCRbeta CDR3 region, sequences were collapsed and filtered. T cell fraction was estimated by normalization of TCRbeta template counts to usable DNA, with usable DNA being measured through amplification of reference genes present in all nucleated cells. Repertoire TCRs were annotated as SARS-CoV-2-specific when V gene, CDR3 amino acid sequence and J gene were exactly matched to a known reactive TCR set. The reference SARS-CoV-2 TCR set was derived from MIRA and filtered for enrichment in COVID-19-positive ImmuneCODE repertoires, a step that removed public or cross-reactive TCRs. Drawing on the MIRA antigens, annotated TCRs were analysed further at the level of specific ORF or position within ORF. Breadth was defined as annotated unique rearrangements over total unique productive rearrangements; depth was the summed frequency of those rearrangements. Two-sided Wilcoxon rank-sum tests were used to compare TCR breadth between groups. This is the immuneACCESS table as TCRdb keeps it, with only in-frame sequences that have V and J called. A part of the clones is gone; compared with another copy, unresolved V genes explain less than half, and the rest is unexplained. The V and J calls and clone size are taken from that table; D and trimming were inferred from the DNA. Counted in this sample were around 300,000 clones; about 88% of them appeared once. The leading ten clones occupy over 8.5% of the sample.

Note on this clone: Its cognate antigen has yet to be identified. Nothing much larger sits one base from this clone, and base qualities are not available.

The study at large found these results: Vaccine and placebo recipients had comparable non-spike TCR breadth, which fits with the vaccine containing only spike. The authors noted that the TCR breadth and depth analyses may have underestimated total T cell responses. The study was not powered to compare responses between vaccine doses or regimens. After vaccination, substantial breadth of spike-specific CD8+ and CD4+ T cell responses was reported. Spike-specific TCR breadth was higher in Ad26.COV2.S recipients than in placebo recipients (P = 0.0014).

CDR1 and CDR2 (MNHEY, SVGAGI) derive from the germline V gene. The V end gives up 3 bases and the J end 6 bases, leaving 4 bases in the junction not matched to a gene. Including cysteine and phenylalanine, the CDR3 has 13 amino acids. The DNA shown is the 39-base CDR3, in frame from base 1. The sample in question was peripheral blood, obtained in a trial of Ad26.COV2.S vaccine versus placebo. The receptor was derived from a person aged 18-60 years who received the Ad26.COV2.S COVID-19 vaccine or a placebo. The sequence is built from TRBV6-5 and TRBJ1-2; 7 nucleotides in the junction match TRBD1. The CDR3 amino acid sequence is: CASSYRTGHGYTF. The bases are TGTGCCAGCAGTTATCGGACAGGTCATGGCTACACCTTC.